This T cell receptor (beta chain) came from a study of Graves' ophthalmopathy and Graves' hyperthyroidism. Thyroid ultrasound, orbital computed tomography, TRAb, serum thyroxine and clinical symptoms formed the basis of diagnosis. PBMCs were obtained from roughly 9 ml of fresh peripheral blood. TCR beta CDR3 amplification used RNA transcripts. HTBI-primed first-round RT-PCR preceded second-round multiplex PCR. TCRdb re-derived calls from the multiplex PCR reads in MiXCR, one entry per CDR3 protein. The sample lists about 340,000 distinct CDR3 sequences; under 20% were seen once. Study-level results: Detected in blood as well were most expanded thyroid clonotypes with frequency above 0.001. This model predicted ophthalmopathy progression (sensitivity 65% to 71%, specificity 72% to 85%).

This clonotype was counted between two and nine times. Its target is not known. The sequencing input was peripheral blood. The source is an adult man with Graves' ophthalmopathy.

CDR3 protein: CASSLGSRRTYEQYF. In nucleotides, the CDR3 is TGTGCCAGCAGTTTAGGGTCTAGGCGTACCTACGAGCAGTACTTC. The chain links TRBV12-3 or TRBV12-4 to TRBJ2-7; D remains unclear. V was shortened by 1 base and J by 2 bases, with 12 bases between the two germline ends. The CDR3 runs to 15 residues.